This TCR beta chain originates from a study of tissue T cells after allogeneic stem cell transplantation. The CDR3 extends over 15 amino acids. CDR1 LGHNA and CDR2 YNLKQL come from the germline V gene (reference sequence). V dropped 0 bases and J dropped 0 bases, with 7 bases sitting between them. Generated by immunoSEQ multiplex PCR, the TCRdb table keeps only in-frame clones and is missing some. The repertoire holds some 22,000 clones, with just under 75% as singletons. General study points: Anatomically similar tissues had similar TCR repertoires within each patient. Across patients, clones rarely overlapped, yet motif clusters were shared tissue-specifically. Only a limited share of tissue TCRs appeared in blood or spleen.

With respect to this clone: Its target is unknown. Gene names follow the mouse nomenclature. Read coverage stops 1 residue before the CDR3 terminus; the germline J gene supplies the remainder.

V gene TRBV5 combines with J gene TRBJ2-5; unclear D gene. The sample taken for sequencing was spleen. This receptor was identified in a female BALB/c mouse in good health. This strain's MHC haplotype is H2-d. CDR3 residues: CASSQEQNNQDTQYF. Partial CDR3 DNA: TGTGCCAGCAGCCAAGAACAGAATAACCAAGACACCCAGTAC.